One sample yielded the 31 T cell receptor beta chains listed below, sequenced in a study of blood T cell repertoires in COVID-19. Here immunoSEQ multiplex PCR was the method, and the copy in TCRdb shows in-frame clones only, minus some. The sample records 180,000 or so clones, about 80% being singletons. The sequenced sample consisted of PBMCs or T cells enriched from blood (not recorded which). The receptors stem from a man in his forties who had recovered from COVID-19.

In nucleotides, the CDR3 is TGCGCCAGCAGCCGACGCTTAGGAGCAACTAATGAAAAACTGTTTTTT. Protein sequence: CASSRRLGATNEKLFF. This chain joins TRBV4-1 and TRBJ1-4; D is ambiguous. V was cut by 4 bases and J by 0 bases, with 12 bases left in between. Germline CDR1 MGHRA, CDR2 YSYEKL. The CDR3 length is 16 residues.

The chain joins TRBV5-6 to TRBJ1-3; a weak D match, TRBD1 (6 bases). CDR3 size: 17 residues. Trimming shortened V by 3 bases and J by 1 base, and 17 bases separated the two germline ends. From germline, CDR1 is SGHDT and CDR2 YYEEEE. The CDR3 DNA sequence: TGTGCCAGCAGCTGGGGGCCCGATCTCCCGTCTGGAAACACCATATATTTT. Its protein product is CASSWGPDLPSGNTIYF.

This chain connects TRBV30 to TRBJ1-2; 10 nucleotides line up with TRBD1. This CDR3 contains 13 residues. CDR1 is GTSNPN, CDR2 SVGIG, per germline (reference sequence). V was pared by 8 bases and J by 6 bases, with 9 bases of the junction left unmatched. The CDR3 loop is CAGIPGQGNGYTF. Here the CDR3 DNA reads TGTGCCGGAATTCCGGGACAGGGGAATGGCTACACCTTC.

The chain combines TRBV14 with TRBJ1-1, with 7 bases aligning to TRBD1. The CDR3 totals 13 residues. Germline CDR1 is SGHDN and CDR2 is FVKESK. Unmatched junction bases numbered 6, after V lost 4 bases and J lost 7 bases. The CDR3 region is CASSPGDSREAFF. The DNA for the CDR3 is TGTGCCAGCAGCCCAGGGGACAGCCGTGAAGCTTTCTTT.

The V and J genes are TRBV10-3 and TRBJ1-1, with D unresolved. Germline V gene sequence: CDR1 ENHRY, CDR2 SYGVKD. V was clipped by 4 bases and J by 1 base, with 7 bases between them. There are 13 residues in the CDR3. CDR3 nucleotides: TGTGCCATCAGTGTTACAGAGAACACTGAAGCTTTCTTT. Translation gives CAISVTENTEAFF.

This rearrangement joins TRBV5-6 to TRBJ1-5, with TRBD1 as a possible D gene (6 bases). With 5 bases removed from V and 4 bases from J, the gap between germline ends came to 13 bases. There are 14 residues in the CDR3. Looked up from germline, CDR1 is SGHDT and CDR2 is YYEEEE. The CDR3 reads CASSYRVGNQPQHF. In DNA form, the CDR3 reads TGTGCCAGCAGTTACAGGGTAGGGAATCAGCCCCAGCATTTT.

This chain links TRBV6-2 or TRBV6-3 with TRBJ2-7; TRBD1 aligns across 9 bases. In germline, CDR1 is MNHEY, CDR2 SVGEGT. The ends lost 2 bases at V and 2 bases at J; junction bases unmatched: 7. The CDR3 covers 16 residues. The CDR3 region has the DNA TGTGCCAGCAGTTACGAACAGGGGGCTAACCCCTACGAGCAGTACTTC. Translation: CASSYEQGANPYEQYF.

This clone showed up just once. The rearrangement joins TRBV7-2 to TRBJ1-4, with a tentative D call TRBD1 (6 bases). There are 14 residues in the CDR3. Germline lookup yields CDR1 SGHTA and CDR2 FQGNSA. V shed 3 bases and J shed 5 bases, with 10 bases lying between them. CDR3 loop: CASSLRGQNEKLFF. CDR3 DNA sequence: TGTGCCAGCAGCTTGAGAGGACAGAATGAAAAACTGTTTTTT. Drawing the rest from reference TRBV7-2 and TRBJ1-4, the complete variable domain is GAGVSQSPSNKVTEKGKDVELRCDPISGHTALYWYRQSLGQGLEFLIYFQGNSAPDKSGLPSDRFSAERTGGSVSTLTIQRTQQEDSAVYLCASSLRGQNEKLFFGSGTQLSVL.

The chain combines TRBV5-4 with TRBJ1-3, with TRBD1 matching over 8 bases. The CDR3 has 15 residues. CDR1 and CDR2 from the germline V gene are SGHNT and YYREEE (reference sequence). The junction had 10 bases not matched to a gene; V was cut back by 7 bases and J by 4 bases. This CDR3 reads CASYSDRAGGNTIYF. CDR3 in DNA: TGTGCCAGCTATTCGGACAGGGCGGGAGGAAACACCATATATTTT.

This chain connects TRBV2 to TRBJ1-4; 9 bases are shared with TRBD1. The length of the CDR3 is 13 residues. CDR1 SNHLY and CDR2 FYNNEI come from the germline V gene. Trimming removed 8 bases from V and 7 bases from J; junction bases left unmatched: 5. For the CDR3, the DNA is TGTGCCAGCCAAGACAGGGGGACTGAAAAACTGTTTTTT. As protein: CASQDRGTEKLFF.

The V gene is TRBV19, the J gene TRBJ1-5; maybe TRBD1 (5 bases). V was trimmed by 10 bases and J by 0 bases, leaving 16 bases between them. Looked up from germline, CDR1 is LNHDA and CDR2 is SQIVND (reference sequence). The CDR3 loop spans 15 amino acids. CDR3 sequence (DNA): TGTGCCACAACCAAAGGGGTTACTAGCAATCAGCCCCAGCATTTT. Its translation: CATTKGVTSNQPQHF.

The sample holds a few counts of this clone. The CDR3 nucleotides read TGTGCCTGGAGTGTGAGTAGCAATCAGCCCCAGCATTTT. It yields the protein CAWSVSSNQPQHF. The J gene is TRBJ1-5, the V gene TRBV30; D remains unclear. Germline V CDR1 and CDR2: GTSNPN, SVGIG (reference sequence). V gave up 0 bases and J gave up 0 bases, with 3 bases separating them. The CDR3 has 13 amino acids. Drawing the rest from reference TRBV30 and TRBJ1-5, the complete variable domain is SQTIHQWPATLVQPVGSPLSLECTVEGTSNPNLYWYRQAAGRGLQLLFYSVGIGQISSEVPQNLSASRPQDRQFILSSKKLLLSDSGFYLCAWSVSSNQPQHFGDGTRLSIL.

The rearrangement links TRBV6-5 to TRBJ1-2; D not certain. Trimming stripped 7 bases from V and 3 bases from J, with 12 bases between. Germline V gives CDR1 MNHEY, CDR2 SVGAGI. The CDR3 has 13 amino acids. CDR3 sequence: CASTVVVYYGYTF. The CDR3 coding sequence is TGTGCCAGCACAGTGGTTGTATACTATGGCTACACCTTC.

J is TRBJ1-2 and V is TRBV25-1, with D perhaps matching TRBD1 (5 bases). In germline, CDR1 is MGHDK, CDR2 SYGVNS. The CDR3 consists of 12 residues. The ends were cut back, 8 bases at V and 3 bases at J, with 10 bases in the middle. The CDR3 sequence is CASYRDYYGYTF. The CDR3 DNA reads TGTGCCAGCTACCGGGACTACTATGGCTACACCTTC.

The V gene is TRBV4-1, the J gene TRBJ1-2, with a tentative D call TRBD1 (6 bases). Trimming cost V 3 bases and J 2 bases, with 16 bases left between them. The CDR3 is made up of 16 amino acids. Germline CDR1 MGHRA, CDR2 YSYEKL. CDR3 nucleotides: TGCGCCAGCAGCCACCCCGGACAGTCGAGCAACTATGGCTACACCTTC. Translation: CASSHPGQSSNYGYTF.

The chain has TRBV19 and TRBJ1-2, with D perhaps matching TRBD1 (6 bases). This CDR3 is 11 amino acids long. CDR1 is LNHDA and CDR2 is SQIVND in the germline V gene (reference sequence). Deletions cut 7 bases from V and 13 bases from J, with 16 bases between. The CDR3 DNA follows: TGTGCCAGTAAGGGCAGGGGTCATGCCACCTTC. Translation: CASKGRGHATF.

The genes are TRBV2 and TRBJ1-2; weak D call: TRBD1 (5 bases). This CDR3 has 15 amino acids. CDR1 and CDR2 from the germline V gene are SNHLY and FYNNEI. Trimming shortened V by 8 bases and J by 1 base, and 17 bases separated the two germline ends. The CDR3 spells CASYSIRDFNYGYTF. CDR3 nucleotides: TGTGCCAGCTACAGTATAAGGGACTTTAACTATGGCTACACCTTC.

The chain has TRBV9 and TRBJ1-3; D is unclear. The germline CDR1 and CDR2 sequences are SGDLS and YYNGEE. V was trimmed by 4 bases and J by 7 bases, leaving 12 bases between them. There are 13 residues in the CDR3. CDR3 bases: TGTGCCAGCAGCTCCTCAGGAGGGAACACCATATATTTT. Protein sequence: CASSSSGGNTIYF.

V usage is TRBV6-6 and J usage is TRBJ1-2; 8 nucleotides align to TRBD1. Germline values: CDR1 MNHNY, CDR2 SVGAGI (reference sequence). V was pared by 4 bases and J by 3 bases, with 4 bases of the junction left unmatched. The CDR3 contains 14 residues. As DNA, the CDR3 is TGTGCCAGCAGTTCCCTGACAGGGGACTATGGCTACACCTTC. Translation gives CASSSLTGDYGYTF.

The chain combines TRBV9 with TRBJ2-3, with 8 nucleotides matching TRBD2. V lost 6 bases to trimming and J lost 0 bases; unmatched junction nucleotides: 6. CDR1 is SGDLS, CDR2 YYNGEE, per germline. CDR3 length equals 15 residues. The CDR3 DNA reads as TGTGCCAGCAATAGAGCGGGGGCTAGCACAGATACGCAGTATTTT. Its translation: CASNRAGASTDTQYF.

The chain couples TRBV28 to TRBJ1-2, with TRBD1 as a possible D gene (5 bases). The V end lost 3 bases, the J end lost 1 base, and 18 bases lay between the germline ends. The CDR3 is made up of 17 amino acids. Germline lookup yields CDR1 MDHEN and CDR2 SYDVKM. DNA for the CDR3: TGTGCCAGCAGTTTTCTCCCCGGGGGACCATTTAACTATGGCTACACCTTC. This sequence encodes CASSFLPGGPFNYGYTF.

This chain connects TRBV11-2 to TRBJ2-5; 14 nucleotides align to TRBD2. V dropped 5 bases and J dropped 6; count of bases not matched to a gene: 8. Germline loops: CDR1 SGHAT, CDR2 FQNNGV. The CDR3 has 16 residues. The CDR3 DNA sequence: TGTGCCAGCAGCCCACGACTAGCGGGGGGGCCTAAGACCCAGTACTTC. It yields the protein CASSPRLAGGPKTQYF.

The chain has TRBV19 and TRBJ1-4; 7 bases are a match to TRBD1. The V and J ends lost 4 bases and 1 base, in that order; junction bases with no gene match: 3. The CDR3 totals 15 residues. Germline CDR1 LNHDA, CDR2 SQIVND (reference sequence). This CDR3 is CASSSRDRTNEKLFF. The CDR3 nucleotides are TGTGCCAGTAGTAGCCGGGACAGAACTAATGAAAAACTGTTTTTT.

The chain has TRBV7-2 and TRBJ2-3; D not certain. This CDR3 region has 15 residues. Looked up from germline, CDR1 is SGHTA and CDR2 is FQGNSA. Trimming removed 1 base from V and 1 base from J, with 9 bases in between. The CDR3 nucleotides are TGTGCCAGCAGCTTAGTATGGTCAGGCACAGATACGCAGTATTTT. Translating gives CASSLVWSGTDTQYF.

The chain has TRBV7-9 and TRBJ1-5, with D perhaps matching TRBD1 (6 bases). V was clipped by 4 bases and J by 0 bases, with 13 bases between them. From germline, CDR1 is SEHNR and CDR2 FQNEAQ (reference sequence). The CDR3 covers 16 residues. CDR3 nucleotide sequence: TGTGCCAGCAGCTCAACGACAGGTTATAGCAATCAGCCCCAGCATTTT. Translated: CASSSTTGYSNQPQHF.

This chain joins TRBV28 and TRBJ1-1, with D tentatively TRBD1 (5 bases). CDR1 and CDR2 from the germline V gene are MDHEN and SYDVKM. V lost 2 bases, J lost 6 bases, and 13 bases lay in between. The CDR3 has 14 residues. CDR3 sequence reads: CASSLKGRVAEAFF. CDR3 DNA sequence: TGTGCCAGCAGTTTAAAGGGCAGGGTCGCTGAAGCTTTCTTT.

J is TRBJ1-5 and V is TRBV29-1, with 7 nucleotides matching TRBD1. The germline V gene has CDR1 SQVTM and CDR2 ANQGSEA. This CDR3 is built from 13 residues. With V trimmed by 5 bases and J by 2 bases, 3 bases remained unmatched. The CDR3 DNA is TGCAGCGTTTGGGACAGTGGCAATCAGCCCCAGCATTTT. Its protein is CSVWDSGNQPQHF.

This chain connects TRBV5-1 to TRBJ1-2, with TRBD1 as a possible D gene (5 bases). The CDR3 extends over 17 amino acids. Per the germline V gene, CDR1 is SGHRS and CDR2 is YFSETQ. V was shortened by 0 bases and J by 0 bases, with 15 bases between the two germline ends. CDR3 region: CASSLGQKSETNYGYTF. CDR3 sequence (DNA): TGCGCCAGCAGCTTGGGACAGAAATCAGAAACTAACTATGGCTACACCTTC.

This chain joins TRBV6-1 and TRBJ2-1; 9 nucleotides match TRBD2. The CDR3 has 15 residues. Germline values: CDR1 MNHNS, CDR2 SASEGT. J was trimmed by 4 bases and V by 1 base; bases with no gene match: 2. CDR3 bases: TGTGCCAGCAGTGAAGGACTAGCGGCTTACAATGAGCAGTTCTTC. This sequence encodes CASSEGLAAYNEQFF.

V usage is TRBV24-1 and J usage is TRBJ2-1, with a possible D match to TRBD1 (7 bases). CDR1 is KGHDR, CDR2 SFDVKD, per germline. The length of the CDR3 is 14 residues. The ends were cut back, 5 bases at V and 10 bases at J, with 17 bases in the middle. CDR3 residues: CATSADRQGGEQFF. Written as DNA, the CDR3 is TGTGCCACCAGTGCCGACCGACAGGGAGGAGAGCAGTTCTTC.

The chain couples TRBV15 to TRBJ2-1; the D gene is possibly TRBD2 (6 bases). Trimming removed 5 bases from V and 10 bases from J, with 9 bases in between. CDR3 length: 11 residues. Germline V gives CDR1 LNHNV, CDR2 YYDKDF (reference sequence). CDR3 sequence: CATSLGREQFF. CDR3 DNA: TGTGCCACCAGCTTGGGGAGGGAGCAGTTCTTC.